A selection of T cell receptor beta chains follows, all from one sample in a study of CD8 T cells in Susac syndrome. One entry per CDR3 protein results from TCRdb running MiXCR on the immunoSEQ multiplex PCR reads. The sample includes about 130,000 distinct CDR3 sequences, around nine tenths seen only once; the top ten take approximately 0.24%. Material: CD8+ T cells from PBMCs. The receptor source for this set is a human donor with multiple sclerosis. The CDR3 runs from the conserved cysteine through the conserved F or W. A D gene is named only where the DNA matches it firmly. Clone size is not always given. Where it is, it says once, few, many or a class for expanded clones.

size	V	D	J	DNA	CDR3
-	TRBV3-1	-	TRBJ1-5	TGTGCCAGCAGCCAAGGCCTGTTCAGGGGCTACGGACAGCCCCAGCATTTT	CASSQGLFRGYGQPQHF
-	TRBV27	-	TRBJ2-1	TGTGCCAGCAGACATCTCACCAAAGGCGGGTGGGGAGGCGATGAGCAGTTCTTC	CASRHLTKGGWGGDEQFF
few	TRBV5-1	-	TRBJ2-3	TGCGCCAGCAGCCAGGACAACACAGATACGCAGTATTTT	CASSQDNTDTQYF
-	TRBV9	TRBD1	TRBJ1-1	TGTGCCAGCAGCTACTCCGCAGGGGGGACCACTGAAGCTTTCTTT	CASSYSAGGTTEAFF
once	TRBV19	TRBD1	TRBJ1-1	TGTGCCAGTAGTGTCGGGACAGACCTAATGAGTGAAGCTTTCTTT	CASSVGTDLMSEAFF
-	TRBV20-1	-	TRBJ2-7	TGCAGTGCTATGCCACTGGGACCGACCTACGAGCAGTACTTC	CSAMPLGPTYEQYF
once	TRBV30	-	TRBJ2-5	TGTGCCTGGAGTGTACTGGCTTCACAAGAGACCCAGTACTTC	CAWSVLASQETQYF
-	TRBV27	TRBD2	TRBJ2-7	TGTGCCAGCAGTTTTAGCGGGACTACAAGGGAGCAGTACTTC	CASSFSGTTREQYF
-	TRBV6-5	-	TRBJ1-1	TGTGCCAGCAGTTACGATGGGGGGCAGGATGAAGCTTTCTTT	CASSYDGGQDEAFF
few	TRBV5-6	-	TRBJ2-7	TGTGCCAGCAGCTTTGACGGTTCCTACGAGCAGTACTTC	CASSFDGSYEQYF
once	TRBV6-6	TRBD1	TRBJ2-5	TGTGCCAGCAGTTCCCCCGGGACAGGGGAGGAGACCCAGTACTTC	CASSSPGTGEETQYF
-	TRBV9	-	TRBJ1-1	TGTGCCAGCAGCGTAGCTAATGGGATCACTGAAGCTTTCTTT	CASSVANGITEAFF
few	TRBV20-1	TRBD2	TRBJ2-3	TGCAGTGCTAGAGATTTTAGCGGGGGCACAGATACGCAGTATTTT	CSARDFSGGTDTQYF
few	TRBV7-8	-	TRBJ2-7	TGTGCCAGCAGCTTACTGGACATCCCCTACGAGCAGTACTTC	CASSLLDIPYEQYF
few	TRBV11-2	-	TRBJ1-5	TGTGCCAGCAGCCGAACCCAAGTGGTTATCGTTCCCCAGCATTTT	CASSRTQVVIVPQHF
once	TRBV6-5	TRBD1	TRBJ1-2	TGTGCCAGCAGTTACTGGGACAGCTATGGCTACACCTTC	CASSYWDSYGYTF
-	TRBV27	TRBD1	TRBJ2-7	TGTGCCAGCAGTGCCCACAGGGGGAGGCTCTACGAGCAGTACTTC	CASSAHRGRLYEQYF
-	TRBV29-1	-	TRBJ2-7	TGCAGCGTTGCCGGGACCTCCTACGAGCAGTACTTC	CSVAGTSYEQYF
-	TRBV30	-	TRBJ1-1	TGTGCCTGGAGTTTGGCGGCCTGGAGGACTGAAGCTTTCTTT	CAWSLAAWRTEAFF
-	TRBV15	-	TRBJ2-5	TGTGCCACCAGCCGCGGCTCCGACAGTCAAGAGACCCAGTACTTC	CATSRGSDSQETQYF
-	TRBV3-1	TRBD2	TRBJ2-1	TGTGCCAGCAGCCACCCGGGACTAGGGGATGAGCAGTTCTTC	CASSHPGLGDEQFF
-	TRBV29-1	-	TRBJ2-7	TGCAGCGTTGGACCCTATTACGAGCAGTACTTC	CSVGPYYEQYF
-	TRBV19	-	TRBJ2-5	TGTGCCAGTAGTGGTGACCCCGGGACCCAGTACTTC	CASSGDPGTQYF
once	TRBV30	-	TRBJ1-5	TGTGCCTGGAGTTGGCAGGGACATCAGCCCCAGCATTTT	CAWSWQGHQPQHF
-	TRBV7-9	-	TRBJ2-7	TGTGCCAGCAGCTCGGGACACCTGACCTACGAGCAGTACTTC	CASSSGHLTYEQYF
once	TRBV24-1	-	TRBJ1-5	TGTGCCACCAGTGATTCAGGGATTCAGCCCCAGCATTTT	CATSDSGIQPQHF
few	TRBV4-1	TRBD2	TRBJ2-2	TGCGCCAGCAGCTTACTACGGGAGGGAGCCGGGGAGCTGTTTTTT	CASSLLREGAGELFF
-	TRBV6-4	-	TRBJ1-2	TGTGCCAGCAGTGACGGTGGGGCTGGTGGCTACACCTTC	CASSDGGAGGYTF
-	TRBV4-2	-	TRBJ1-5	TGTGCCAGCAGCCCCAGGTGGAGGGGGAGCAATCAGCCCCAGCATTTT	CASSPRWRGSNQPQHF
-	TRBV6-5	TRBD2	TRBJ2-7	TGTGCCAGCAGTTGGACTAGCGGGGACACCTACGAGCAGTACTTC	CASSWTSGDTYEQYF
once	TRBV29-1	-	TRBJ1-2	TGCAGCGGGGCGGAACAGGGAACTGGCTACACCTTC	CSGAEQGTGYTF
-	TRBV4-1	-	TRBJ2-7	TGCGCCAGCAGCCAAGGCCTGATCTACGAGCAGTACTTC	CASSQGLIYEQYF
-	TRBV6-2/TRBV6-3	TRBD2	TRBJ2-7	TGTGCCAGCAACGGACTAGCGGGTTTGGCTTACGAGCAGTACTTC	CASNGLAGLAYEQYF
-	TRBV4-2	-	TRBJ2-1	TGTGCCAGCAGCCAAGACTTAATCTCCTACAATGAGCAGTTCTTC	CASSQDLISYNEQFF
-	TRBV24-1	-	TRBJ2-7	TGTGCCGACCGAGGGTTCGCAGCTTCCTCCTACGAGCAGTACTTC	CADRGFAASSYEQYF
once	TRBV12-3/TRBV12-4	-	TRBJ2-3	TGTGCCAGCAGTCCCGAGGGGCCTACAGATACGCAGTATTTT	CASSPEGPTDTQYF
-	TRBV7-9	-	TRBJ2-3	TGTGCCAGCAGCTCCCCTCCCTCGGGAGCGTTCACAGATACGCAGTATTTT	CASSSPPSGAFTDTQYF
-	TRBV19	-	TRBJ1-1	TGTGCCAGTAGTATAGGAGTGTTCAGCATGAACACTGAAGCTTTCTTT	CASSIGVFSMNTEAFF
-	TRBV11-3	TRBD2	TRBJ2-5	TGTGCCAGCAGCTACGGTCTCGGGGGGGAAGAGACCCAGTACTTC	CASSYGLGGEETQYF
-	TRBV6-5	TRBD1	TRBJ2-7	TGTGCCAGCAGTTACTCGTTCGCGGGACAGGGGACCGAGCAGTACTTC	CASSYSFAGQGTEQYF
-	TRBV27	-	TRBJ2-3	TGTGCCAGCAGTTTATCGAGGCAGGGTGGCGATACGCAGTATTTT	CASSLSRQGGDTQYF
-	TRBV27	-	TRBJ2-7	TGTGCCAGCAGTACCTATGGACAGAGTTACTACGAGCAGTACTTC	CASSTYGQSYYEQYF
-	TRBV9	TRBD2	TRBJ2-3	TGTGCCAGCAGCTGGGCTTCGGGACTAGCGGGAGCCGATACGCAGTATTTT	CASSWASGLAGADTQYF
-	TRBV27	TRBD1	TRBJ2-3	TGTGCCAGCAGCCTTTACCGACAGGGCGATACGCAGTATTTT	CASSLYRQGDTQYF
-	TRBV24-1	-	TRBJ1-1	TGTGCCACCAGTGATGCACAGGGCCACACTGAAGCTTTCTTT	CATSDAQGHTEAFF
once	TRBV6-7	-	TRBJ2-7	TGTGCCAGCAGTTACATTCCTAGGCGGGATCTATACGAGCAGTACTTC	CASSYIPRRDLYEQYF
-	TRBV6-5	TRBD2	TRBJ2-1	TGTGCCAGCAGTTACTCGCGGGAGGGGGATGAGCAGTTCTTC	CASSYSREGDEQFF
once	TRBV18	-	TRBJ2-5	TGTGCCAGCTCACCACCGATCGAATCAGGGACGTGGGCCCAGTACTTC	CASSPPIESGTWAQYF
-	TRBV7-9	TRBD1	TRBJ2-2	TGTGCCAGCAGCACCGCGTCCCACAAGACAGGGGCCGGGGAGCTGTTTTTT	CASSTASHKTGAGELFF
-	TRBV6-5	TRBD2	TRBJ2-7	TGTGCCAGCAGTTACCGCAGCGGGAGTAAGTACGAGCAGTACTTC	CASSYRSGSKYEQYF
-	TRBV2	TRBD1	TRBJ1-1	TGTGCCAGTAGAGACAGGGATGAAGCTTTCTTT	CASRDRDEAFF